Shown below are 5 T cell receptor beta chains from a single sample sequenced in a study of shared clonotypes between healthy human individuals. Naive CD8 cells comprised CD45RO-negative, CCR7-positively selected cells, excluding terminally differentiated effector memory CD45RA+ cells. Some clones are missing from TCRdb's copy, which holds only in-frame ones; the method was immunoSEQ multiplex PCR. The top ten clones hold around 0.11% of a sample with under 700,000 clones, 85% to 95% of them seen once. The sample taken for sequencing was naive CD8+ T cells sorted from blood. These receptors were collected from a woman under 40 in good health.

The J gene is TRBJ1-5, the V gene TRBV27; D may be TRBD1 (5 bases). Trimming cost V 10 bases and J 11 bases, with 24 bases left between them. From germline, CDR1 is MNHEY and CDR2 SMNVEV (reference sequence). The length of the CDR3 is 14 residues. As DNA, the CDR3 is TGTGCCACCTCTGGGGGACCGCTATCAGCGGCCCAGCATTTT. Translating it yields CATSGGPLSAAQHF.

The CDR3 region has the DNA TGTGCCTGGAGTGTACTTCGGCGGGATAGTTCGGGCGATGAGCAGTTCTTC. Amino acids: CAWSVLRRDSSGDEQFF. The V gene is TRBV30, the J gene TRBJ2-1, with D possibly being TRBD2 (6 bases). The germline gives CDR1 GTSNPN, CDR2 SVGIG (reference sequence). Trimming took off 0 bases at V and 8 bases at J, with 23 bases between the two ends. The CDR3 runs 17 residues.

The chain has TRBV5-4 and TRBJ2-3; D tentatively reads TRBD1 or TRBD2 (5 bases each). V lost 2 bases and J 6 bases, leaving 16 bases between the germline ends. This CDR3 is 15 amino acids long. Germline V gene lookup returns CDR1 SGHNT and CDR2 YYREEE (reference sequence). The CDR3 spells CASSFGTVGGDTQYF. In DNA form, the CDR3 reads TGTGCCAGCAGCTTTGGGACGGTGGGTGGGGATACGCAGTATTTT.

The chain couples TRBV7-9 to TRBJ2-7; the D is unclear. CDR1 is SEHNR and CDR2 is FQNEAQ in the germline V gene (reference sequence). CDR3 length equals 13 residues. Trimming pared 3 bases from V and 2 bases from J, leaving 8 bases between. The CDR3 DNA follows: TGTGCCAGCAGCTTCGGGCCGGCCTACGAGCAGTACTTC. Translating gives CASSFGPAYEQYF.

The V call is TRBV9, the J call TRBJ2-3; 16 bases are shared with TRBD2. The CDR3 consists of 17 residues. CDR1 SGDLS and CDR2 YYNGEE come from the germline V gene. The junction had 2 bases not matched to a gene; V was cut back by 0 bases and J by 4 bases. CDR3: CASSVDGTSGRADTQYF. Written as DNA, the CDR3 is TGTGCCAGCAGCGTAGATGGGACTAGCGGGAGGGCAGATACGCAGTATTTT. Full variable domain (remainder filled in from reference TRBV9 and TRBJ2-3): DSGVTQTPKHLITATGQRVTLRCSPRSGDLSVYWYQQSLDQGLQFLIQYYNGEERAKGNILERFSAQQFPDLHSELNLSSLELGDSALYFCASSVDGTSGRADTQYFGPGTRLTVL.